The sequence of this TCR beta chain was determined in a study of T cells after yellow fever vaccination. Across the whole study: SMART-Seq v4 Ultra Low Input prepared libraries from low-cell fractions. General study points: Most primary-vaccination clones reappeared after the booster (approximately 95% CD4, roughly 88% CD8). Peaking faster, on day 5 versus 15, the secondary response was nonetheless weaker. In FACS-sorted repertoires, abundant clonotypes from the bulk population could appear as contaminants.

Regarding this clonotype: Its specificity is not known.

This CDR3 comprises 12 residues. Trimming removed 1 base at V and 7 bases at J, with 6 bases between. CDR1 and CDR2 from the germline V gene are KGHDR and SFDVKD. Each CDR3 protein gets one entry after TCRdb re-called the 5' RACE reads with MiXCR. The table lists around 610,000 distinct CDR3 sequences, approximately 12% of them singletons. The rearrangement uses TRBV24-1 and TRBJ1-2, with D possibly TRBD1 on 5 matching bases. The specimen was PBMCs, collected on the day of the yellow fever booster vaccination. This TCR came from a man under 40 who received the YFV17D yellow fever vaccine. CDR3 in DNA: TGTGCCACCAGTGATTTTGGGGGTGGCTACACCTTC. Encoded protein: CATSDFGGGYTF.